These 20 T cell receptor beta chains share one sample of origin, sequenced in a study of blood T cell repertoires in COVID-19. Generated by immunoSEQ multiplex PCR, the TCRdb table keeps only in-frame clones and is missing some. Among about 150,000 clones, 81% were seen once, and the ten largest hold almost 8.5%. Sequencing was performed on peripheral blood. The receptors were gathered from a woman in her sixties with active or convalescent COVID-19.

This clone was seen a handful of times. The chain recombines TRBV11-2 with TRBJ1-2; 7 bases match TRBD1. The ends lost 5 bases at V and 8 bases at J; junction bases unmatched: 5. Germline V gives CDR1 SGHAT, CDR2 FQNNGV. The CDR3 is 12 residues long. CDR3 in DNA: TGTGCCAGCAGCGCCAGACAGGGAGGCTACACCTTC. Its protein product is CASSARQGGYTF.

This chain connects TRBV19 to TRBJ2-3, with D maybe TRBD2 (6 bases). Trimming took 8 bases from V and 3 from J, leaving 9 bases between them. Germline V gives CDR1 LNHDA, CDR2 SQIVND (reference sequence). The CDR3 is made up of 12 amino acids. CDR3 loop: CASAGTTDTQYF. The CDR3 DNA sequence: TGTGCCAGTGCGGGGACTACAGATACGCAGTATTTT.

The CDR3 bases are TGTGCCAGCAGTTTGAGCGGGGCCCGAGAGCAGTTCTTC. This sequence encodes CASSLSGAREQFF. The chain is built from TRBV12-3 or TRBV12-4 and TRBJ2-1, with TRBD2 identical over 7 bases. The CDR3 extends over 13 amino acids. Trimming at V came to 3 bases and at J to 10 bases, leaving 6 bases not matched to a gene.

This chain connects TRBV27 to TRBJ1-6, with D perhaps matching TRBD1 (5 bases). Trimming left V 6 bases short and J 7 bases short, with 19 bases between. The germline gives CDR1 MNHEY, CDR2 SMNVEV (reference sequence). The CDR3 extends over 16 amino acids. The CDR3 spells CASSLGHPSQNSPLHF. The CDR3 DNA reads as TGTGCCAGCAGCTTGGGGCATCCCAGCCAAAATTCACCCCTCCACTTT.

The V call is TRBV15, the J call TRBJ1-2; TRBD1 might be the D (6 bases). V was trimmed by 4 bases and J by 8 bases, leaving 17 bases between them. The CDR3 has 14 residues. The germline V gene encodes CDR1 LNHNV and CDR2 YYDKDF (reference sequence). In nucleotides, the CDR3 is TGTGCCACCAGCACCCACAGGGAGTTGGAGGGCTACACCTTC. Translation: CATSTHRELEGYTF.

The chain is built from TRBV2 and TRBJ2-3; 7 bases line up with TRBD2. Germline-derived CDR1 and CDR2 are SNHLY and FYNNEI. Trimming removed 1 base from V and 2 bases from J; junction bases left unmatched: 12. This CDR3 spans 18 amino acids. CDR3 sequence (DNA): TGTGCCAGCAGTGAAGGACGCCCTTGGGGGGGGATCACAGATACGCAGTATTTT. This encodes CASSEGRPWGGITDTQYF.

This chain uses TRBV29-1 with TRBJ1-2; a weak D match, TRBD1 (6 bases). The CDR3 covers 16 residues. CDR1 and CDR2 (germline): SQVTM, ANQGSEA. Trimming shortened V by 6 bases and J by 4 bases, and 24 bases separated the two germline ends. This CDR3 is CSVDSPTGRNLYGYTF. DNA of the CDR3: TGCAGCGTCGATTCTCCGACAGGTAGAAATCTCTATGGCTACACCTTC.

The V and J genes are TRBV21-1 and TRBJ2-1; TRBD2, as called in the table, went unchecked against the DNA. TRBV21-1 is tagged as a pseudogene. CDR3 length equals 13 residues. CDR3 sequence: CASSPPEVGEQFF. CDR3 bases: TGTGCCAGCAGCCCCCCCGAGGTAGGTGAGCAGTTCTTC.

V usage is TRBV9 and J usage is TRBJ2-7, with D possibly being TRBD2 (6 bases). CDR3 size: 16 residues. Per the germline V gene, CDR1 is SGDLS and CDR2 is YYNGEE. Trimming took off 0 bases at V and 7 bases at J, with 20 bases between the two ends. CDR3 nucleotide sequence: TGTGCCAGCAGCGTAGTTTCCGGACTACCGTTAGGGGAGCAGTACTTC. Translation: CASSVVSGLPLGEQYF.

This chain links TRBV5-4 with TRBJ1-1, with D perhaps matching TRBD1 (5 bases). Trimming cost V 0 bases and J 1 base, with 7 bases left between them. This CDR3 contains 14 residues. The germline CDR1 and CDR2 sequences are SGHNT and YYREEE (reference sequence). CDR3 loop: CASSLDGANTEAFF. The CDR3 DNA reads as TGTGCCAGCAGCTTGGATGGGGCGAACACTGAAGCTTTCTTT.

The chain recombines TRBV7-2 with TRBJ2-7, with 9 bases identical to TRBD1. CDR3 length equals 15 residues. Germline trimming cut 5 bases from V and 2 bases from J; bases unmatched to any gene: 7. Germline assignment: CDR1 SGHTA and CDR2 FQGNSA. In nucleotides, the CDR3 is TGTGCCAGCAGCCCTTCGCGGGACAGGGCCTACGAGCAGTACTTC. Its translation is CASSPSRDRAYEQYF.

This chain joins TRBV29-1 and TRBJ2-1; 11 nucleotides agree with TRBD2. Germline trimming cut 4 bases from V and 6 bases from J; bases unmatched to any gene: 11. The CDR3 is 16 amino acids. The germline gives CDR1 SQVTM, CDR2 ANQGSEA. For the CDR3, the DNA is TGCAGCGTTGTACCTCAACTAGCGGGAGTAGGCAATGAGCAGTTCTTC. This gives the protein CSVVPQLAGVGNEQFF.

In its sample, this clone was seen a few times. This sequence joins TRBV5-1 and TRBJ2-1, with D possibly matching TRBD1 (6 bases). The CDR3 extends over 15 amino acids. Between the trimmed V and J ends, which lost 1 base and 2 bases, there was a span of 10 bases. Per the germline V gene, CDR1 is SGHRS and CDR2 is YFSETQ. The CDR3 nucleotides read TGCGCCAGCAGCTTGAAGGGGGAACCCTACAATGAGCAGTTCTTC. This translates into CASSLKGEPYNEQFF.

The chain joins TRBV28 to TRBJ1-1; 11 bases are shared with TRBD1. The germline V gene has CDR1 MDHEN and CDR2 SYDVKM. The CDR3 has 15 residues. J gave up 4 bases and V 6 bases, and 7 bases lay outside the gene matches. This CDR3 is CASRGTGGFSTEAFF. In nucleotides, the CDR3 is TGTGCCAGCAGGGGGACAGGGGGATTTAGCACTGAAGCTTTCTTT.

The chain links TRBV7-2 to TRBJ2-6, with 8 positions matching TRBD2. The V segment lost 6 bases and the J segment 0 bases; nucleotides outside the gene matches: 1. This CDR3 spans 15 amino acids. CDR1 and CDR2 (germline): SGHTA, FQGNSA. As DNA, the CDR3 is TGTGCCAGCAGTCGGGGGGGCTCTGGGGCCAACGTCCTGACTTTC. Translated, it gives CASSRGGSGANVLTF.

This rearrangement joins TRBV4-2 to TRBJ2-3; 9 bases line up with TRBD2. Germline V gives CDR1 LGHNA, CDR2 YNFKEQ. The V segment lost 4 bases and the J segment 1 base; nucleotides outside the gene matches: 6. This CDR3 has 16 residues. The CDR3 sequence is CASSRRASGGTDTQYF. CDR3 nucleotides: TGTGCCAGCAGCCGGAGGGCTAGCGGGGGCACAGATACGCAGTATTTT.

The chain has TRBV5-1 and TRBJ2-7; D gene ambiguous. Trimming removed 0 bases at V and 3 bases at J, with 7 bases between. The CDR3 consists of 13 residues. Germline assignment: CDR1 SGHRS and CDR2 YFSETQ. The CDR3 bases are TGCGCCAGCAGCTTGGACGGAGACTACGAGCAGTACGTC. It yields the protein CASSLDGDYEQYV.

This chain uses TRBV19 with TRBJ1-3, with 10 bases lining up with TRBD1. This CDR3 comprises 16 residues. V gave up 6 bases and J gave up 1 base; unmatched junction bases: 6. Germline V lookup: CDR1 LNHDA, CDR2 SQIVND (reference sequence). The CDR3 reads CASRTPGQGSGNTIYF. The CDR3 coding sequence is TGTGCCAGTAGAACCCCGGGACAGGGGTCTGGAAACACCATATATTTT.

V and J are TRBV28 and TRBJ1-1, with unresolved D. Between the trimmed V and J ends, which lost 2 bases and 5 bases, there was a span of 15 bases. CDR3 length equals 15 residues. Germline CDR1 is MDHEN and CDR2 is SYDVKM. The CDR3 DNA reads TGTGCCAGCAGTTTAAGACCTGGGCCGCATACTGAAGCTTTCTTT. It specifies CASSLRPGPHTEAFF.

This clone was picked up a small number of times. The genes are TRBV6-5 and TRBJ1-1, with D unclear. This CDR3 contains 12 residues. V was clipped by 6 bases and J by 3 bases, with 8 bases between them. CDR1 is MNHEY, CDR2 SVGAGI, per germline. Here the CDR3 reads CASSVDYTEAFF. In nucleotides, the CDR3 is TGTGCCAGCAGCGTAGACTACACTGAAGCTTTCTTT.